The rows below give T cell receptor beta chains drawn from one sample of a study of human thymus T cells. Using immunoSEQ multiplex PCR, the repertoire was profiled, and TCRdb retains in-frame clones only, with some absent. The sample has 57,000 or so clones; about 93% are singletons. Sequenced: blood. The receptors come from a boy under two years old with a congenital heart defect but otherwise immunologically healthy. Each CDR3 is given with its conserved first and last residue. A D gene is named only where the DNA matches it firmly. Clone size, where shown, is once, few, many, or a class for clones that have expanded.

D gene | clone size | V gene | CDR3 protein
. | . | TRBV6-1 | CASSEQGSPSYEQYF
TRBD1 | . | TRBV5-1 | CASKGGRAQETQYF
TRBD2 | . | TRBV10-3 | CAISGAGEDTQYF
. | . | TRBV6-1 | CASSEGGYEQYF
. | . | TRBV6-5 | CASRLSGSPSYEQYF
TRBD2 | . | TRBV14 | CASSPSVAGVYNEQFF
TRBD1 | . | TRBV6-1 | CASSGTGLQETQYF
TRBD2 | . | TRBV4-2 | CASSQESGGINTQYF
. | . | TRBV19 | CASSIKLAGYPYGYTF
TRBD2 | . | TRBV4-1 | CASSRRADLAGGQYF
. | . | TRBV10-3 | CAISGRGWTEAFF
. | . | TRBV2 | CASSESRGLQNTGELFF
TRBD1 | . | TRBV7-2 | CASSLRWDRLYGYTF
TRBD1 | . | TRBV15 | CATSAIGTGNEKLFF
TRBD1 | . | TRBV18 | CASSPRDSTNTEAFF
. | few | TRBV21-1 | CASRHRDQPQHF
. | . | TRBV7-9 | CASRPHSSSGNTIYF
. | . | TRBV6-5 | CASSYSRERQTYGYTF
TRBD2 | . | TRBV27 | CASSLAGGSDTQYF
. | once | TRBV5-4 | CASSLRGWSYGYTF
TRBD1 | . | TRBV19 | CASSFGQGDTEAFF
TRBD1 | . | TRBV15 | CATSRVPGQGPYEQYF
TRBD2 | . | TRBV10-1 | CASSGLAGGYNEQFF
. | once | TRBV4-1 | CASSQEGAATYEQYF
TRBD2 | . | TRBV7-2 | CASSFLAGDTQYF
. | . | TRBV5-1 | CASSLVGAGGYTF
TRBD2 | . | TRBV5-1 | CASSLAGGQETQYF
. | . | TRBV1 | CTSSRSSGGAYEQYF
. | . | TRBV15 | CATSTGVAESYEQYF
. | . | TRBV28 | CASRVTGRDYEQYF
TRBD2 | . | TRBV4-1 | CASSLREGQETQYF
TRBD2 | once | TRBV6-4 | CASSELAGPNNEQFF
. | . | TRBV5-1 | CASSLDQGWDTEAFF
. | . | TRBV20-1 | CSALLTDTQYF
. | once | TRBV2 | CASTTPYQETQYF
TRBD2 | . | TRBV30 | CAWSTRTSGQETQYF
. | . | TRBV10-1 | CASRPNTEAFF
. | once | TRBV10-3 | CAISETGVGYTF
TRBD2 | once | TRBV19 | CASSTGLAAEQYF
. | . | TRBV7-2 | CASSSRGYPLSNYGYTF
TRBD1 | . | TRBV5-1 | CASSLGQGGRNYGYTF
. | . | TRBV9 | CASSVRVGREGVNTEAFF
. | . | TRBV11-2 | CASSLAETQYF
. | . | TRBV4-3 | CASSQDLRTALGQYF
. | . | TRBV25-1 | CASSGRFSTDTQYF